Shown below are 14 T cell receptor beta chains from a single sample sequenced in a study of cytomegalovirus exposure and HLA in healthy donors. Researchers ran the PCR with 60 Vbeta and 13 Jbeta primers. This table comes from immunoSEQ multiplex PCR, and its TCRdb copy is limited to in-frame clones, with some not included. The repertoire holds 150,000 to 200,000 clones, around 77% seen once, with approximately 1.4% in the top ten. Sequenced sample: PBMCs. The receptor set was obtained from a woman aged 25-40 years in good health and CMV-seronegative.

The chain combines TRBV10-3 with TRBJ2-7; the match to TRBD1 covers 9 bases. Germline V gene sequence: CDR1 ENHRY, CDR2 SYGVKD. CDR3 length equals 17 residues. The V and J ends lost 0 bases and 2 bases, in that order; junction bases with no gene match: 8. The CDR3 nucleotides read TGTGCCATCAGTGAGTCGGGGGGACAGGGTGGAACCTACGAGCAGTACTTC. Translation: CAISESGGQGGTYEQYF.

In the case of this clone: The identical CDR3 is also encoded by other nucleotide sequences in the sample. This chain connects TRBV27 to TRBJ1-1; D gene ambiguous. Trimming shortened V by 4 bases and J by 4 bases, and 19 bases separated the two germline ends. CDR3 length equals 16 residues. CDR1 and CDR2 from the germline V gene are MNHEY and SMNVEV (reference sequence). The CDR3 DNA sequence: TGTGCCAGCAGTTCCGCCTATTTGAACAGAGTCACTGAAGCTTTCTTT. It is translated as CASSSAYLNRVTEAFF.

The chain combines TRBV7-3 with TRBJ1-4, with D possibly being TRBD1 (6 bases). This CDR3 is built from 15 residues. Trimming stripped 1 base from V and 8 bases from J, with 14 bases between. Looked up from germline, CDR1 is SGHTA and CDR2 is FQGTGA. This CDR3 reads CASSLRPGVGEKLFF. CDR3 nucleotide sequence: TGTGCCAGCAGCTTAAGGCCAGGGGTTGGGGAAAAACTGTTTTTT.

The chain employs TRBV5-1 and TRBJ2-5; possibly TRBD2 for D (7 bases). Germline-derived CDR1 and CDR2 are SGHRS and YFSETQ. Trimming removed 0 bases at V and 4 bases at J, with 13 bases between. This CDR3 has 15 amino acids. The CDR3 spells CASSLEGGALETQYF. CDR3 in DNA: TGCGCCAGCAGCTTGGAAGGGGGGGCCTTAGAGACCCAGTACTTC.

The rearrangement joins TRBV19 to TRBJ1-2, with 9 bases that match TRBD1. Losses at the gene ends were 4 bases for V and 5 bases for J; bases not matched to a gene: 11. This CDR3 region has 16 residues. Germline V gene sequence: CDR1 LNHDA, CDR2 SQIVND (reference sequence). The CDR3 reads CASSKSVGQGFYGYTF. CDR3 coding DNA: TGTGCCAGTAGTAAGAGCGTGGGACAGGGTTTTTATGGCTACACCTTC.

This clone was counted between two and nine times. The rearrangement links TRBV15 to TRBJ1-3; D is unresolved. The germline gives CDR1 LNHNV, CDR2 YYDKDF (reference sequence). V lost 0 bases and J lost 4, with 7 bases in between. This CDR3 region has 14 residues. In nucleotides, the CDR3 is TGTGCCACCAGCAGAGATCGGGAAGGAAACACCATATATTTT. It is translated as CATSRDREGNTIYF.

V is TRBV5-1 and J is TRBJ2-3; 9 bases agree with TRBD1. Germline assignment: CDR1 SGHRS and CDR2 YFSETQ. V was clipped by 4 bases and J by 3 bases; unmatched bases: 6. This CDR3 spans 15 amino acids. CDR3 DNA: TGCGCCAGCAGCCGGACAGGGGTTTCTACAGATACGCAGTATTTT. The encoded protein is CASSRTGVSTDTQYF.

The rearrangement joins TRBV27 to TRBJ1-1; D is ambiguous. This CDR3 is built from 15 residues. Germline-derived CDR1 and CDR2 are MNHEY and SMNVEV (reference sequence). Trimming stripped 5 bases from V and 4 bases from J, with 17 bases between. The CDR3: CASSPLEAGSTEAFF. For the CDR3, the DNA is TGTGCCAGCAGTCCTCTCGAAGCGGGAAGCACTGAAGCTTTCTTT.

The rearrangement joins TRBV11-2 to TRBJ2-5; 9 nucleotides align to TRBD1. V lost 8 bases and J lost 5; bases outside the gene matches: 12. The germline CDR1 and CDR2 sequences are SGHAT and FQNNGV. This CDR3 comprises 15 residues. CDR3 DNA: TGTGCCAGCCGTCGGCCGGGACAGGGAATGGAGACCCAGTACTTC. It specifies CASRRPGQGMETQYF.

This chain links TRBV25-1 with TRBJ2-7; D gene ambiguous. CDR1 is MGHDK, CDR2 SYGVNS, per germline. V lost 7 bases and J lost 3, with 7 bases in between. The CDR3 contains 11 residues. Written as DNA, the CDR3 is TGTGCCAGCACTAGGAGCTACGAGCAGTACTTC. This sequence encodes CASTRSYEQYF.

CDR3 protein: CASSLDPGLETQYF. The CDR3 DNA reads TGTGCCAGCAGCTTGGACCCAGGGCTGGAGACCCAGTACTTC. The chain joins TRBV5-4 to TRBJ2-5, with D perhaps matching TRBD1 (5 bases). The germline gives CDR1 SGHNT, CDR2 YYREEE (reference sequence). CDR3 length: 14 amino acids. V was clipped by 0 bases and J by 5 bases, with 11 bases between them. Supplemented by reference TRBV5-4 and TRBJ2-5, the full variable domain reads ETGVTQSPTHLIKTRGQQVTLRCSSQSGHNTVSWYQQALGQGPQFIFQYYREEENGRGNFPPRFSGLQFPNYSSELNVNALELDDSALYLCASSLDPGLETQYFGPGTRLLVL.

This clone was seen a few times. CDR3 loop: CASSLVTNEQYF. CDR3 DNA sequence: TGTGCCAGCAGCTTAGTAACAAACGAGCAGTACTTC. V gene TRBV7-9 combines with J gene TRBJ2-7; no reliable D call. V lost 1 base and J lost 5, with 6 bases in between. The CDR3 is 12 residues long. Germline V gene data show CDR1 as SEHNR and CDR2 as FQNEAQ (reference sequence). Looking up the rest from reference TRBV7-9 and TRBJ2-7 gives the full variable domain: DTGVSQNPRHKITKRGQNVTFRCDPISEHNRLYWYRQTLGQGPEFLTYFQNEAQLEKSRLLSDRFSAERPKGSFSTLEIQRTEQGDSAMYLCASSLVTNEQYFGPGTRLTVT.

The CDR3 DNA is TGCGCCAGCAGCTTGGCCGCTACAGCTTCCATGAACACTGAAGCTTTCTTT. This sequence encodes CASSLAATASMNTEAFF. The rearrangement links TRBV5-1 to TRBJ1-1; the D is unclear. The length of the CDR3 is 17 residues. V was trimmed by 0 bases and J by 0 bases, leaving 15 bases between them. CDR1 and CDR2 from the germline V gene are SGHRS and YFSETQ.

This clone was seen only once. The V and J genes are TRBV29-1 and TRBJ1-5; D gene unclear. V was cut by 7 bases and J by 0 bases, with 7 bases left in between. The CDR3 is 12 amino acids. The germline V gene has CDR1 SQVTM and CDR2 ANQGSEA. This CDR3 is CSASYSNQPQHF. CDR3 bases: TGCAGCGCGTCCTATAGCAATCAGCCCCAGCATTTT.